This T cell receptor beta chain was sequenced during a study of blood T cell repertoires in COVID-19. Study information: Sample material is recorded as cDNA or gDNA derived from T cells, B-cell-depleted T cells, or PBMCs.

Germline V gives CDR1 SGHNT, CDR2 YENEEA. The CDR3 sequence is 13 residues long. V shed 4 bases and J shed 6 bases, with 13 bases lying between them. Profiled with immunoSEQ multiplex PCR; TCRdb holds only in-frame clones, not every one. The sample lists approximately 97,000 clones, nearly 90% occurring once. Source material: peripheral blood. The chain combines TRBV11-3 with TRBJ2-7; a weak D match, TRBD2 (6 bases). This TCR derives from a man aged 50-59 years with active COVID-19. CDR3 in amino acids: CASSSIGGAEQYF. The CDR3 DNA sequence: TGTGCCAGCAGCTCCATCGGAGGGGCCGAGCAGTACTTC. Together with reference TRBV11-3 and TRBJ2-7, the CDR3 gives the full variable domain: EAGVVQSPRYKIIEKKQPVAFWCNPISGHNTLYWYLQNLGQGPELLIRYENEEAVDDSQLPKDRFSAERLKGVDSTLKIQPAELGDSAVYLCASSSIGGAEQYFGPGTRLTVT.